This T cell receptor beta chain was recorded in a study of T-cell memory formation after mild COVID-19. This clonotype has just a few counts. Germline CDR1 DFQATT, CDR2 SNEGSKA (reference sequence). The CDR3 length is 15 residues. V trimming: 3 bases; J trimming: 6 bases; junction bases outside the gene matches: 7. TCRdb reprocessed the 5' RACE reads via MiXCR and lists one record per CDR3 protein. The sample shows roughly 300,000 distinct CDR3 sequences, roughly 15% of them seen only once. This TCR was sampled from a man younger than 30 who had mild COVID-19 (a few samples of this study predate the infection). Cell type and time point are not known. The V gene is TRBV20-1, the J gene TRBJ2-3; 12 bases are a match to TRBD2. Source material: PBMCs or a T cell subset sorted from them (not recorded which). As DNA, the CDR3 is TGCAGTGCTAGTCGGACTAGCGGGGTTCCTGATACGCAGTATTTT. It translates to CSASRTSGVPDTQYF.